This entry concerns a single T cell receptor beta chain. Its specificity is not known. The data were obtained in a study of cytomegalovirus exposure and HLA in healthy donors. At the level of the study: The early release's HLA-typed donors yielded 65 million to 85 million unique TCRs.

The PCR used 60 Vbeta and 13 Jbeta primers. Clones were sequenced by immunoSEQ multiplex PCR, and TCRdb holds only the in-frame ones, with some missing. The table has about 200,000 clones, just under 70% seen once. The CDR3 runs to 16 residues. Looked up from germline, CDR1 is MDHEN and CDR2 is SYDVKM. Overall study findings and caveats: Association of a missense DCLRE1C variant with TCR beta V- and J-gene trimming was reported in a later analysis. Researchers reportedly found TCR beta sequences accurately predicted most subjects' HLA-A and HLA-B alleles. Later analysis identified around 15,000 TCR beta sequences associated with HLA alleles, using a false discovery rate threshold of 0.05.

Specimen: PBMCs. The chain carries TRBV28 and TRBJ2-5; D may be TRBD1 (5 bases). Judging by the DNA end, TRBJ2-7 fits better; the J call may be wrong. The receptor was isolated from a man aged 40-50 years in good health and CMV-seropositive. The CDR3: CASSSPSAGQGYEQYF. The CDR3 region has the DNA TGTGCCAGCAGCTCCCCCTCGGCCGGGCAGGGCTACGAGCAGTACTTC.